The present T cell receptor (beta chain) was sequenced within a study of blood T cells in healthy people across ages. Study overall: Template-switching capture recovered about one barcoded beta molecule per two T cells.

This clonotype was counted ten times or more. Its antigen is undetermined. Next came a second PCR, run for about 6 to 12 cycles, which used a sample-barcoded 5' primer along with a J-beta primer mix. TCRdb ran MiXCR on the 5' RACE reads and lists one entry per CDR3 protein. The sample shows 630,000 or so distinct CDR3 sequences, 32% of them seen only once. Whole-study findings and limits: It was not known whether donors were CMV positive (a possible confounder of expanded clonotype changes). Whereas aged donors had fewer naive CD4+ cells, long-lived donors had more of them and higher diversity.

CDR3 length: 13 residues. Germline-derived CDR1 and CDR2 are DFQATT and SNEGSKA (reference sequence). V lost 5 bases, J lost 3 bases, and 12 bases lay in between. This chain links TRBV20-1 with TRBJ2-3; D remains unclear. This receptor was identified in a woman of 80 years or more in good health. The specimen was blood. DNA of the CDR3: TGCAGTGCTTTTCCTCCGGTGACAGATACGCAGTATTTT. Protein sequence: CSAFPPVTDTQYF.